Here is one T cell receptor beta chain with its context. Its antigen remains unknown. Trimming removed 4 bases from V and 5 bases from J; junction bases left unmatched: 11. CDR1 is SGDLS, CDR2 YYNGEE, per germline. This CDR3 comprises 15 residues. This record belongs to a study of T cell responses to AZD1222 COVID-19 vaccine. The data were produced by immunoSEQ multiplex PCR, yet TCRdb's version contains in-frame clones alone and is incomplete. The sample lists 90,000 to 150,000 clones, roughly 91% seen once, with about 4.1% in the top ten. Study findings and constraints: Clonal diversity may have been underestimated in mostly white British donors. Without day 14 samples, only post-peak T cell repertoires were studied. Spike-wide coverage was observed for vaccine-associated CD4 TCRs, with dominant responses at 160-218 and 743-854. Nearly half of spike-specific TCRs reportedly target variant regions that are unmutated in the B.1.351 and B.1.1.7 variants.

Sequences were derived from peripheral blood, sampled on day 0 of AZD1222 vaccination. The source is an adult in good health. The V call is TRBV9, the J call TRBJ2-7; 8 bases are a match to TRBD2. CDR3 nucleotides: TGTGCCAGCAGCTCGGGGGGGTCGGGTGGACACGAGCAGTACTTC. This encodes CASSSGGSGGHEQYF.